This T cell receptor beta chain is from a study of beta chain features in type 1 diabetes. Study-level results: Across all four CD4+ subsets, people with type 1 diabetes showed modestly shorter TCRB CDR3s.

Trimming pared 0 bases from V and 5 bases from J, leaving 20 bases between. The germline CDR1 and CDR2 sequences are SEHNR and FQNEAQ (reference sequence). The CDR3 has 17 residues. Investigators reverse transcribed all isolated RNA, so they sequenced expressed TCRB transcripts. Measured with immunoSEQ multiplex PCR; TCRdb has only the in-frame clones, and not every one. The sample records approximately 730,000 clones, 10% to 15% being singletons. Note on this clone: The antigen is not known.

The sequencing input was naive CD4+ T cells from blood. The receptor comes from a man between 18 and 29 years old with type 1 diabetes. The chain uses TRBV7-9 and TRBJ2-7; maybe TRBD2 (6 bases). CDR3 sequence: CASSLAATGGFPNEQYF. CDR3 sequence (DNA): TGTGCCAGCAGCTTAGCTGCAACTGGGGGGTTTCCTAACGAGCAGTACTTC. The full variable domain, completed using reference TRBV7-9 and TRBJ2-7, is DTGVSQNPRHKITKRGQNVTFRCDPISEHNRLYWYRQTLGQGPEFLTYFQNEAQLEKSRLLSDRFSAERPKGSFSTLEIQRTEQGDSAMYLCASSLAATGGFPNEQYFGPGTRLTVT.